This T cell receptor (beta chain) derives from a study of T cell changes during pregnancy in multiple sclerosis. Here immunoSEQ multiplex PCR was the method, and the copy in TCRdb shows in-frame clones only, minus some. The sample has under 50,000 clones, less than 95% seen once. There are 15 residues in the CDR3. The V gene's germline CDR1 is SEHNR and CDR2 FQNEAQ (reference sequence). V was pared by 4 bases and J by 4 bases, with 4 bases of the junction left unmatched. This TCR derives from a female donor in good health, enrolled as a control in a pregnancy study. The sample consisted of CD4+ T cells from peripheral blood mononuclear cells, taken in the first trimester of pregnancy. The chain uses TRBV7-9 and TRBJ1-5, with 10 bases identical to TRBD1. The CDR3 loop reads CASSSPGQGNQPQHF. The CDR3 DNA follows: TGTGCCAGCAGCTCCCCGGGACAGGGGAATCAGCCCCAGCATTTT.